The next 30 T cell receptor beta chains were all read from a single sample in a study of T cells expressing NK-cell markers. For each CDR3 protein, TCRdb gives one entry from its re-call of the 5' RACE reads, without DNA. This sample's table has over 350,000 distinct CDR3 sequences. Sequencing was done on a sample of blood T cells: a sorted CD56 or NKG2C T cell subset, CD4+ or CD8+ T cells, or bulk PBMC T cells (not recorded which). These receptors were collected from a woman in her forties or fifties in good health.

The chain has TRBV4-1 and TRBJ2-7; TCRdb selects TRBD1, and the lack of DNA leaves this call unchecked. The germline V gene has CDR1 MGHRA and CDR2 YSYEKL. The CDR3 covers 18 residues. CDR3 amino acids: CASSQGPQGDRATYEQYF.

The CDR3 region is CATSDLGATQYF. The rearrangement uses TRBV24-1 and TRBJ2-5; the D call of TRBD1 rests on TCRdb alone, since no DNA is present to check it. This CDR3 is built from 12 residues. Germline V lookup: CDR1 KGHDR, CDR2 SFDVKD.

The V call is TRBV7-9, the J call TRBJ2-7; TCRdb gives TRBD1 as the D gene, but with no DNA this cannot be confirmed. The CDR3 has 14 residues. Germline lookup yields CDR1 SEHNR and CDR2 FQNEAQ (reference sequence). The CDR3 region is CASSPQGIAYEQYF.

V gene TRBV11-2 combines with J gene TRBJ1-6; TCRdb returns TRBD1, unconfirmable since there is no DNA. Germline V CDR1 and CDR2: SGHAT, FQNNGV. This CDR3 spans 15 amino acids. The chain's CDR3 is CASSSVRDGYSPLHF.

The chain has TRBV4-1 and TRBJ2-6; TCRdb's assignment of TRBD1 cannot be checked, as there is no DNA. CDR3 length: 16 residues. CDR1 MGHRA and CDR2 YSYEKL come from the germline V gene. This chain's CDR3 is CASSHPLGTGANVLTF.

The chain employs TRBV6-6 and TRBJ2-5; the TCRdb D gene call, TRBD1, has no DNA to confirm it. The CDR3 contains 18 residues. From germline, CDR1 is MNHNY and CDR2 SVGAGI (reference sequence). The CDR3 is CASSYPGHGARYQETQYF.

The rearrangement joins TRBV5-8 to TRBJ2-3; TCRdb's D gene call, TRBD2, goes unchecked for lack of DNA. The CDR3 is 17 amino acids. Germline loops: CDR1 SGHTS, CDR2 YDEGEE. The CDR3 loop is CASSLRRLAASTDTQYF.

This sequence joins TRBV5-5 and TRBJ2-3; TCRdb's D call of TRBD2 is untestable without DNA. Germline V CDR1 and CDR2: SGHKS, YYEKEE (reference sequence). The CDR3 covers 16 residues. The CDR3 region is CASSGGLAGVGDTQYF.

The V and J genes are TRBV28 and TRBJ2-1; TCRdb reports TRBD2, a call that lacks DNA to check it against. CDR1 and CDR2 from the germline V gene are MDHEN and SYDVKM. The CDR3 loop spans 18 amino acids. The CDR3 spells CASSFAGLAGYKGNEQFF.

The V call is TRBV29-1, the J call TRBJ1-1; TCRdb's D call of TRBD1 is untestable without DNA. From germline, CDR1 is SQVTM and CDR2 ANQGSEA. The CDR3 runs to 13 residues. CDR3 residues: CSARDRGSTEAFF.

This sequence joins TRBV29-1 and TRBJ2-3; TCRdb returns TRBD2, unconfirmable since there is no DNA. The CDR3 extends over 15 amino acids. Germline CDR1 is SQVTM and CDR2 is ANQGSEA. CDR3 protein: CSALAPSVITDTQYF.

The rearrangement uses TRBV24-1 and TRBJ2-1; TCRdb calls TRBD1, which cannot be checked without DNA. Germline values: CDR1 KGHDR, CDR2 SFDVKD. CDR3 length: 14 residues. Here the CDR3 reads CATSATGGTDEQFF.

The rearrangement joins TRBV6-1 to TRBJ1-1; TCRdb designates TRBD1, a call that cannot be tested without DNA. CDR1 MNHNS and CDR2 SASEGT come from the germline V gene. There are 13 residues in the CDR3. The CDR3 protein is CASSDRGVAEAFF.

This sequence joins TRBV15 and TRBJ1-2; TCRdb outputs TRBD1, but without DNA this stays unchecked. CDR3 size: 12 residues. Germline CDR1 reads LNHNV; CDR2 reads YYDKDF (reference sequence). Here the CDR3 reads CATSAEGDGYTF. Together with reference TRBV15 and TRBJ1-2, the CDR3 gives the full variable domain: DAMVIQNPRYQVTQFGKPVTLSCSQTLNHNVMYWYQQKSSQAPKLLFHYYDKDFNNEADTPDNFQSRRPNTSFCFLDIRSPGLGDTAMYLCATSAEGDGYTFGSGTRLTVV.

The V and J genes are TRBV7-8 and TRBJ2-2. This CDR3 is 14 amino acids long. Germline CDR1 SGHVS, CDR2 FQNEAQ. CDR3 in amino acids: CASSFPTGTGELFF.

The CDR3 here is CDRGGTSESVYDEQFF. The rearrangement uses TRBV6-4 and TRBJ2-1; TCRdb lists TRBD2, though no DNA is available to test this call. This CDR3 contains 16 residues. The V gene's germline CDR1 is MRHNA and CDR2 SNTAGT.

The rearrangement uses TRBV5-1 and TRBJ2-1. Germline V gene lookup returns CDR1 SGHRS and CDR2 YFSETQ. The CDR3 covers 12 residues. The CDR3: CASTGDYNEQFF.

This rearrangement joins TRBV24-1 to TRBJ2-1; checking the TCRdb D call of TRBD1 is not possible without DNA. The germline V gene has CDR1 KGHDR and CDR2 SFDVKD. The CDR3 loop spans 13 amino acids. The CDR3: CATRADSFNEQFF.

The chain joins TRBV27 to TRBJ2-3; no DNA is available, so the TRBD1 call from TCRdb remains unchecked. Germline V lookup: CDR1 MNHEY, CDR2 SMNVEV (reference sequence). This CDR3 contains 16 residues. CDR3 amino acids: CASRLDRGLYTDTQYF.

The V gene is TRBV27, the J gene TRBJ2-1; the D call of TRBD1 rests on TCRdb alone, since no DNA is present to check it. Germline V gene data show CDR1 as MNHEY and CDR2 as SMNVEV (reference sequence). The CDR3 is 15 residues long. CDR3 sequence reads: CASSPLTRGLHEQFF.

The V call is TRBV14, the J call TRBJ2-1; TCRdb's assignment of TRBD1 cannot be checked, as there is no DNA. CDR3 length: 13 amino acids. Germline-derived CDR1 and CDR2 are SGHDN and FVKESK. The CDR3 loop is CASSQVSGQGEFF.

This rearrangement joins TRBV5-6 to TRBJ1-3. The CDR3 contains 15 residues. Germline lookup yields CDR1 SGHDT and CDR2 YYEEEE. CDR3 protein: CASSFGLTSGNTIYF.

The chain couples TRBV10-2 to TRBJ2-5; the TCRdb call, TRBD2, lacks DNA for checking. CDR3 size: 14 residues. Per the germline V gene, CDR1 is WSHSY and CDR2 is SAAADI. The CDR3 sequence: CASRVAAGQETQYF.

This rearrangement joins TRBV7-6 to TRBJ1-1. The CDR3 covers 13 residues. CDR1 and CDR2 from the germline V gene are SGHVS and FNYEAQ. Here the CDR3 reads CASSLGYTTEAFF.

This rearrangement joins TRBV4-1 to TRBJ2-7. Germline V gene lookup returns CDR1 MGHRA and CDR2 YSYEKL. This CDR3 comprises 15 residues. The CDR3: CASSPARSSSYEQYF.

The rearrangement uses TRBV24-1 and TRBJ2-7; absent DNA, TCRdb's TRBD1 call cannot be checked. CDR1 is KGHDR and CDR2 is SFDVKD in the germline V gene. CDR3 size: 12 residues. CDR3 loop: CATSEGTFEQYF.

The V gene is TRBV20-1, the J gene TRBJ2-1; TCRdb designates TRBD1, a call that cannot be tested without DNA. There are 13 residues in the CDR3. Per germline, CDR1 DFQATT and CDR2 SNEGSKA (reference sequence). The CDR3 loop is CSARDREIDEQFF.

The gene calls are TRBV7-9 and TRBJ1-2. The CDR3 is made up of 13 amino acids. Looked up from germline, CDR1 is SEHNR and CDR2 is FQNEAQ (reference sequence). This CDR3 reads CASSPTANYGYTF.

The CDR3 protein is CASSPGPLVYEQYF. V is TRBV9 and J is TRBJ2-7; TCRdb returns TRBD1, unconfirmable since there is no DNA. From germline, CDR1 is SGDLS and CDR2 YYNGEE. The CDR3 spans 14 residues.

CDR3 protein: CASSLPDRGNTEAFF. The chain joins TRBV10-2 to TRBJ1-1; the TCRdb D gene call, TRBD1, has no DNA to confirm it. Germline lookup yields CDR1 WSHSY and CDR2 SAAADI. The CDR3 sequence is 15 residues long.